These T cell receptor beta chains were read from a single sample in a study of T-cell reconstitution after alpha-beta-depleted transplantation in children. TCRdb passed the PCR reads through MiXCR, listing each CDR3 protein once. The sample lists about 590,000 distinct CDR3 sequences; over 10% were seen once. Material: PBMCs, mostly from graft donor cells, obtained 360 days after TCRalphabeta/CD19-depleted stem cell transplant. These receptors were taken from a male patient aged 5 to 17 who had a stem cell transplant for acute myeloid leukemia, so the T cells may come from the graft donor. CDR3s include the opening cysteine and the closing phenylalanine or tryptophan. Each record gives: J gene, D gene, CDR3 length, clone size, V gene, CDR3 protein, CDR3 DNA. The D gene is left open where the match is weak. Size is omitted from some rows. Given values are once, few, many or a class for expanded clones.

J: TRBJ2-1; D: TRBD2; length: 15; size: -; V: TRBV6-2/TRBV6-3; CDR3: CASSRGGPGNNEQFF; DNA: TGTGCCAGCAGCCGCGGGGGTCCGGGAAACAATGAGCAGTTCTTC
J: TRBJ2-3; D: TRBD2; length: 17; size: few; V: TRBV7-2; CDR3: CASSLATTSGSTDTQYF; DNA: TGTGCCAGCAGCTTAGCTACGACTAGCGGTAGCACAGATACGCAGTATTTT
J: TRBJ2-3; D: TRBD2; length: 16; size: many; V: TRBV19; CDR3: CASSRLAGGHTDTQYF; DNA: TGTGCCAGTAGTCGATTAGCGGGAGGCCACACAGATACGCAGTATTTT
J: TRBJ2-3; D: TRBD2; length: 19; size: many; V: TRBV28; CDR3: CASSFGFGKAGDGTDTQYF; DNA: TGTGCCAGCAGTTTCGGATTTGGGAAAGCGGGAGATGGGACAGATACGCAGTATTTT
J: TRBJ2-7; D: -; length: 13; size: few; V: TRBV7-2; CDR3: CASSLRNRYEQYF; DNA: TGTGCCAGCAGCTTAAGGAATAGGTACGAGCAGTACTTC
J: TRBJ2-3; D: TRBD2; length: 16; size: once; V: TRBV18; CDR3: CASSLLAGGPRDTQYF; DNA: TGTGCCAGCTCACTTCTAGCGGGAGGGCCGAGAGATACGCAGTATTTT
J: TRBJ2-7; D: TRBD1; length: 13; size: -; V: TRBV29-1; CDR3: CSGSTGGLYEQYF; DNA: TGCAGCGGATCGACAGGGGGCCTTTATGAGCAGTACTTC
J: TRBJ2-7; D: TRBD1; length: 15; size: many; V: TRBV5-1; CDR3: CASSSAPGQNYEQYF; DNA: TGCGCCAGCAGCTCGGCACCGGGACAGAACTACGAGCAGTACTTC
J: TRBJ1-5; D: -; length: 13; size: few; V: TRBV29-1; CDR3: CSVVQGTNQPQHF; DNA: TGCAGCGTTGTACAGGGTACAAATCAGCCCCAGCATTTT
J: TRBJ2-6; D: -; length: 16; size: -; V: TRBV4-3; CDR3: CASSQDSPSGANVLTF; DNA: TGCGCCAGCAGCCAAGATTCGCCCTCTGGGGCCAACGTCCTGACTTTC
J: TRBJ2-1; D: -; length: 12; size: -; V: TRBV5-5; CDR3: CASSTVWNEQFF; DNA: TGTGCCAGCAGCACCGTCTGGAATGAGCAGTTCTTC
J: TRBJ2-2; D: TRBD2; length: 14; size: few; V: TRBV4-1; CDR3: CASRLADVTGELFF; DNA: TGCGCCAGCAGACTAGCGGACGTCACCGGGGAGCTGTTTTTT
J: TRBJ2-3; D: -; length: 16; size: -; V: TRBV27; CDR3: CASSFLIGSVEDTQYF; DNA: TGTGCCAGCAGTTTCTTAATAGGGTCCGTCGAAGATACGCAGTATTTT
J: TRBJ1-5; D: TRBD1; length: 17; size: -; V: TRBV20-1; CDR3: CSAEWTGRVNSNQPQHF; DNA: TGCAGTGCCGAGTGGACAGGGCGGGTTAATAGCAATCAGCCCCAGCATTTT
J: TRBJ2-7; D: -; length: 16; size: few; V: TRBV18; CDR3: CASSPINLGSSYEQYF; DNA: TGTGCCAGCTCACCGATAAACCTAGGGAGCTCCTACGAGCAGTACTTC
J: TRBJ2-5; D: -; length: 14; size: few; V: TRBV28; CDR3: CASTPRLHRETQYF; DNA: TGTGCCAGCACCCCGAGGTTGCACCGGGAGACCCAGTACTTC
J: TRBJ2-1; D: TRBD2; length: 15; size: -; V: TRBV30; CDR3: CAWSVPGTSGIEQFF; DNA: TGTGCCTGGAGTGTACCGGGGACTAGCGGGATTGAGCAGTTCTTC
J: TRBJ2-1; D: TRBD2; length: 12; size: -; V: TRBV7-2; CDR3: CASSLASGRRFF; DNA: TGTGCCAGCAGCTTAGCAAGCGGGAGACGGTTCTTC
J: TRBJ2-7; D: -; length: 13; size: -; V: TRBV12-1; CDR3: CARSSRPGNEQYF; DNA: TGCGCCAGGAGCTCCAGGCCAGGGAACGAGCAGTACTTC
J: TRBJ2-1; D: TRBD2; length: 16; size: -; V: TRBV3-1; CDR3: CASSQDGTSGTNEQFF; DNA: TGTGCCAGCAGCCAGGATGGGACTAGCGGGACCAATGAGCAGTTCTTC
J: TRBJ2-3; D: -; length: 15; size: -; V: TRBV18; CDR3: CASSPASPRWDTQYF; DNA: TGTGCCAGCTCACCGGCTAGCCCAAGGTGGGATACGCAGTATTTT
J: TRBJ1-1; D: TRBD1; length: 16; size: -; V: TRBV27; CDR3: CASSFGQAPSNTEAFF; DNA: TGTGCCAGCAGTTTCGGACAGGCCCCTTCCAACACTGAAGCTTTCTTT
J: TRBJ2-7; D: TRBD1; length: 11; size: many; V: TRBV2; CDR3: CASIQGYEQYF; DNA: TGTGCCAGCATACAGGGGTACGAGCAGTACTTC
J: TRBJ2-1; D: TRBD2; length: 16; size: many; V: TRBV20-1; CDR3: CSARPSGTSGSQWQFF; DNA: TGCAGTGCTAGACCCTCCGGGACTAGCGGGAGTCAGTGGCAGTTCTTC
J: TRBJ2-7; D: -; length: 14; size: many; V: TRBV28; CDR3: CASSDLGGNYEQYF; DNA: TGTGCCAGCAGTGACTTGGGAGGTAACTACGAGCAGTACTTC
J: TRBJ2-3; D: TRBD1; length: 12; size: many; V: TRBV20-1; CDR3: CSARTGWDTQYF; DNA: TGCAGTGCGAGGACAGGGTGGGATACGCAGTATTTT
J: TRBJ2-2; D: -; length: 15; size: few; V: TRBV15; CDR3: CATSSPGGRKGELFF; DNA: TGTGCCACCAGCAGTCCCGGGGGGCGTAAAGGGGAGCTGTTTTTT
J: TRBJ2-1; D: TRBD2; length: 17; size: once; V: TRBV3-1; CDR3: CASSQARTSASYNEQFF; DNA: TGTGCCAGCAGCCAAGCGCGGACTAGCGCATCCTACAATGAGCAGTTCTTC
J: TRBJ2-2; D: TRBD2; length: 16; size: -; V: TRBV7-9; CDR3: CASSLPLAGLTGELFF; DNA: TGTGCCAGCAGCCTTCCCTTAGCGGGACTCACCGGGGAGCTGTTTTTT
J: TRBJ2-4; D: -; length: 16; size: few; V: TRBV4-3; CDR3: CASSQIRAPGRNIQYF; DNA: TGCGCCAGCAGCCAAATCCGGGCCCCCGGCAGAAACATTCAGTACTTC
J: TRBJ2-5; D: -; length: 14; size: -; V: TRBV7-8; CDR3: CASLPRGEVKTQYF; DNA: TGTGCCAGTTTACCCAGAGGGGAGGTCAAGACCCAGTACTTC
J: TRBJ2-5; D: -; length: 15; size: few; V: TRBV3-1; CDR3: CASSQARRSTETQYF; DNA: TGTGCCAGCAGCCAAGCGAGGAGGTCGACGGAGACCCAGTACTTC
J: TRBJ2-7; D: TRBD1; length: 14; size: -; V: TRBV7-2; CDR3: CASSYYRGTYEQYF; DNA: TGTGCCAGCAGCTATTACAGGGGCACATACGAGCAGTACTTC
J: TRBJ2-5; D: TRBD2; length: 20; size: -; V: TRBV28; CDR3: CASSLMNRGLAGALEETQYF; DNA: TGTGCCAGCAGTTTAATGAACAGAGGACTAGCGGGAGCTTTAGAAGAGACCCAGTACTTC
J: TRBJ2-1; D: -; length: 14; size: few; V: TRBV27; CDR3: CASNGYRSYNEQFF; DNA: TGTGCCAGCAACGGATATCGCTCCTACAATGAGCAGTTCTTC
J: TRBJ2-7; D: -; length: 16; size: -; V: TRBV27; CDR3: CASSLGGLPSSYEQYF; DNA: TGTGCCAGCAGTTTAGGGGGACTGCCTTCCTCCTACGAGCAGTACTTC
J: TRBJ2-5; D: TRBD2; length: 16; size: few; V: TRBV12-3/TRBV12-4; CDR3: CASSFSELAGVETQYF; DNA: TGTGCCAGCAGTTTTAGTGAGCTAGCGGGAGTGGAGACCCAGTACTTC